The 30 T cell receptor beta chains listed next were all sequenced from one sample in a study of shared clonotypes between healthy human individuals. Method: immunoSEQ multiplex PCR; TCRdb's copy keeps in-frame clones and lacks some. Of roughly 2.5 million clones listed, over 85% are singletons. Specimen: naive CD4+ T cells sorted from blood. Subset of the sample: CD45RA+ positively selected. The receptors shown here come from a man younger than 35 in good health.

V and J are TRBV6-1 and TRBJ2-3; no reliable D call. The CDR3 covers 13 residues. Per germline, CDR1 MNHNS and CDR2 SASEGT. The V end lost 7 bases, the J end lost 2 bases, and 10 bases lay between the germline ends. CDR3 protein: CASTRVPTDTQYF. CDR3 DNA sequence: TGTGCCAGCACCCGGGTTCCCACAGATACGCAGTATTTT.

The V gene is TRBV9, the J gene TRBJ1-2, with TRBD1 matching over 7 bases. CDR3 length: 15 residues. CDR1 is SGDLS and CDR2 is YYNGEE in the germline V gene. Trimming removed 3 bases from V and 9 bases from J; junction bases left unmatched: 14. The chain's CDR3 is CASSAHSTGYYSYTF. CDR3 nucleotides: TGTGCCAGCAGCGCTCACTCGACAGGGTATTATAGCTACACCTTC.

The CDR3 DNA reads TGTGCCAGCGATACAGGGGGGTCCTACAATGAGCAGTTCTTC. This sequence encodes CASDTGGSYNEQFF. This chain connects TRBV5-4 to TRBJ2-1, with 8 bases that match TRBD1. With 7 bases clipped from V and 1 base from J, the junction kept 4 bases outside the gene matches. This CDR3 spans 14 amino acids. The germline V gene has CDR1 SGHNT and CDR2 YYREEE (reference sequence).

The V call is TRBV5-1, the J call TRBJ1-1; the match to TRBD1 covers 7 bases. There are 15 residues in the CDR3. V was pared by 4 bases and J by 1 base, with 7 bases of the junction left unmatched. CDR1 is SGHRS, CDR2 YFSETQ, per germline. The CDR3 region is CASSPGTVQNTEAFF. For the CDR3, the DNA is TGCGCCAGCAGCCCCGGGACAGTTCAGAACACTGAAGCTTTCTTT.

This chain connects TRBV15 to TRBJ2-5; 12 nucleotides align to TRBD2. Germline CDR1 and CDR2: LNHNV and YYDKDF (reference sequence). CDR3 length: 20 amino acids. After removal of 0 bases from V and 5 bases from J, the junction contained 16 bases not matched to a gene. CDR3 residues: CATSRDSPTSGGSLRETQYF. The CDR3, as DNA: TGTGCCACCAGCAGAGATTCGCCCACTAGCGGGGGGAGCCTCAGGGAGACCCAGTACTTC.

A remark on this clone: At one boundary the junction diverges from the germline segment, which might be a read error. CDR3 coding DNA: TGTGCCAGCAGTTACTCACCCTATGAGAAACTGTTTTTT. Amino acids: CASSYSPYEKLFF. V is TRBV6-5 and J is TRBJ1-4; D unclear. The germline CDR1 and CDR2 sequences are MNHEY and SVGAGI. The CDR3 is 13 residues long.

This rearrangement joins TRBV29-1 to TRBJ1-1, with D maybe TRBD1 (6 bases). This CDR3 contains 16 residues. CDR1 and CDR2 (germline): SQVTM, ANQGSEA. V was trimmed by 5 bases and J by 0 bases, leaving 19 bases between them. The CDR3 DNA sequence: TGCAGCGTTCTAAAGGGTATCAGGGGCTTGAACACTGAAGCTTTCTTT. Translation: CSVLKGIRGLNTEAFF.

The genes are TRBV11-3 and TRBJ1-1, with D maybe TRBD1 (5 bases). The germline V gene encodes CDR1 SGHNT and CDR2 YENEEA. V lost 8 bases and J lost 7, with 20 bases in between. The CDR3 totals 14 residues. DNA of the CDR3: TGTGCCAGCTCCAAGAGGGGCCTAACGAGTGAAGCTTTCTTT. Protein sequence: CASSKRGLTSEAFF. Full variable domain (remainder filled in from reference TRBV11-3 and TRBJ1-1): EAGVVQSPRYKIIEKKQPVAFWCNPISGHNTLYWYLQNLGQGPELLIRYENEEAVDDSQLPKDRFSAERLKGVDSTLKIQPAELGDSAVYLCASSKRGLTSEAFFGQGTRLTVV.

The rearrangement links TRBV5-1 to TRBJ2-7, with TRBD2 identical over 8 bases. The V and J ends lost 4 bases and 4 bases, in that order; junction bases with no gene match: 10. Looked up from germline, CDR1 is SGHRS and CDR2 is YFSETQ. CDR3 length equals 15 residues. The CDR3 sequence: CASSRGGTSLYEQYF. For the CDR3, the DNA is TGCGCCAGCAGCCGGGGGGGAACTAGTCTTTACGAGCAGTACTTC.

Here the CDR3 DNA reads TGTGCCATCAGTGATGAGGACAGGGTCAATCAGCCCCAGCATTTT. Its translation: CAISDEDRVNQPQHF. The chain employs TRBV10-3 and TRBJ1-5, with 8 bases fitting TRBD1. CDR1 and CDR2 from the germline V gene are ENHRY and SYGVKD. V trimming: 3 bases; J trimming: 3 bases; junction bases outside the gene matches: 4. The CDR3 extends over 15 amino acids.

The rearrangement joins TRBV5-4 to TRBJ1-1; tentatively, D is TRBD1 (5 bases). From germline, CDR1 is SGHNT and CDR2 YYREEE (reference sequence). V gave up 0 bases and J gave up 2 bases, with 11 bases separating them. The CDR3 spans 15 residues. The CDR3: CASSLARQFNTEAFF. The CDR3 bases are TGTGCCAGCAGCTTGGCCCGACAGTTTAACACTGAAGCTTTCTTT.

In this sample, this clone turned up once. The rearrangement links TRBV5-1 to TRBJ2-2; D remains unclear. Germline-derived CDR1 and CDR2 are SGHRS and YFSETQ. The CDR3 runs to 14 residues. The V end lost 0 bases, the J end lost 6 bases, and 9 bases lay between the germline ends. The CDR3 sequence is CASSLVPPSGELFF. CDR3 nucleotides: TGCGCCAGCAGCTTGGTTCCCCCGTCCGGGGAGCTGTTTTTT.

For the CDR3, the DNA is TGTGCCAGCAGTGAAATTCTGGGCAGATCGACTGGCTATGGCTACACCTTC. Amino acids: CASSEILGRSTGYGYTF. The chain uses TRBV6-1 and TRBJ1-2; no definite D call. CDR1 is MNHNS, CDR2 SASEGT, per germline. Trimming stripped 2 bases from V and 4 bases from J, with 20 bases between. CDR3 size: 17 residues.

Comment on this clone: The identical CDR3 is also encoded by other nucleotide sequences in the sample. The chain is built from TRBV19 and TRBJ1-6, with a weak D call TRBD1 (5 bases). The CDR3 covers 14 residues. The germline V gene has CDR1 LNHDA and CDR2 SQIVND (reference sequence). V lost 2 bases to trimming and J lost 10 bases, with 12 bases between them. The CDR3 DNA is TGTGCCAGTAGTATATCGGGGGTAGGATCACCCCTCCACTTT. Translating gives CASSISGVGSPLHF.

To note about this clone: Mismatch with germline at one junction end may stem from a read error. V and J are TRBV2 and TRBJ2-2, with 7 bases that match TRBD1. The CDR3 is 14 amino acids. Germline V gene sequence: CDR1 SNHLY, CDR2 FYNNEI. Here the CDR3 DNA reads TGTGCCAGCAGGGCGGACAGGAGTACCGAGGAGCTGTTTTTT. It specifies CASRADRSTEELFF.

This clone was detected only once. The chain is built from TRBV6-6 and TRBJ2-4; the D gene is possibly TRBD1 (5 bases). The germline CDR1 and CDR2 sequences are MNHNY and SVGAGI (reference sequence). This CDR3 spans 14 amino acids. Trimming left V 2 bases short and J 8 bases short, with 13 bases between. The CDR3 sequence: CASSYPAGKDIQYF. The CDR3 nucleotides are TGTGCCAGCAGTTACCCGGCAGGGAAGGACATTCAGTACTTC.

The rearrangement links TRBV9 to TRBJ1-1; no definite D call. Looked up from germline, CDR1 is SGDLS and CDR2 is YYNGEE. Between the trimmed V and J ends, which lost 0 bases and 3 bases, there was a span of 12 bases. The CDR3 contains 15 residues. Here the CDR3 reads CASSVEALPYTEAFF. In DNA, the CDR3 is TGTGCCAGCAGCGTAGAAGCCCTTCCCTACACTGAAGCTTTCTTT.

V is TRBV19 and J is TRBJ2-4; D call uncertain. V was trimmed by 1 base and J by 1 base, leaving 11 bases between them. Germline V CDR1 and CDR2: LNHDA, SQIVND (reference sequence). The CDR3 is made up of 16 amino acids. CDR3 nucleotide sequence: TGTGCCAGTAGTATAGCACATCATGGGGCCAAAAACATTCAGTACTTC. Amino acids: CASSIAHHGAKNIQYF.

The chain joins TRBV19 to TRBJ1-5; no clear D gene. The CDR3 length is 14 residues. Looked up from germline, CDR1 is LNHDA and CDR2 is SQIVND (reference sequence). Trimming cost V 10 bases and J 0 bases, with 13 bases left between them. CDR3 in amino acids: CATRPSFSNQPQHF. The CDR3 DNA follows: TGTGCCACCCGGCCAAGTTTTAGCAATCAGCCCCAGCATTTT.

This clone has just a few counts. The J gene is TRBJ1-5, the V gene TRBV30, with a weak D call TRBD1 (5 bases). Trimming stripped 5 bases from V and 5 bases from J, with 19 bases between. The CDR3 spans 15 residues. Germline CDR1 reads GTSNPN; CDR2 reads SVGIG (reference sequence). This chain's CDR3 is CAWSRRGRADQPQHF. CDR3 DNA: TGTGCCTGGTCCCGGCGCGGCAGGGCCGATCAGCCCCAGCATTTT.

The chain recombines TRBV7-9 with TRBJ2-1, with TRBD2 matching over 7 bases. V lost 8 bases and J lost 0; bases outside the gene matches: 13. The CDR3 sequence is 17 residues long. Germline loops: CDR1 SEHNR, CDR2 FQNEAQ (reference sequence). The CDR3 nucleotides are TGTGCCAGCTCCGGTGGCGGGGGACCTAGCTCCTACAATGAGCAGTTCTTC. Translating gives CASSGGGGPSSYNEQFF. Complete variable domain (other parts from reference TRBV7-9 and TRBJ2-1): DTGVSQNPRHKITKRGQNVTFRCDPISEHNRLYWYRQTLGQGPEFLTYFQNEAQLEKSRLLSDRFSAERPKGSFSTLEIQRTEQGDSAMYLCASSGGGGPSSYNEQFFGPGTRLTVL.

This chain links TRBV18 with TRBJ2-7, with a possible D match to TRBD1 (6 bases). V lost 0 bases to trimming and J lost 4 bases, with 13 bases between them. The CDR3 is 15 residues long. The germline V gene encodes CDR1 KGHSH and CDR2 LQKENI. This CDR3 reads CASSPPSPGAYEQYF. CDR3 bases: TGTGCCAGCTCACCACCGAGCCCAGGGGCGTACGAGCAGTACTTC.

Points on this clone: The junction departs from germline at one end; a sequencing error may be responsible. V and J are TRBV7-2 and TRBJ1-3, with D possibly TRBD1 on 6 matching bases. This CDR3 region has 15 residues. Germline CDR1 SGHTA, CDR2 FQGNSA. Here the CDR3 reads CASSSRTDAGITIYF. In nucleotides, the CDR3 is TGTGCCAGCAGCTCCAGGACAGACGCAGGAATCACCATATATTTT.

J is TRBJ2-5 and V is TRBV5-4, with 8 bases lining up with TRBD2. J was trimmed by 5 bases and V by 3 bases; bases with no gene match: 9. The CDR3 is 15 residues long. The germline gives CDR1 SGHNT, CDR2 YYREEE (reference sequence). The CDR3 here is CASSSVFAGGETQYF. CDR3 DNA sequence: TGTGCCAGCAGCTCCGTTTTCGCGGGAGGCGAGACCCAGTACTTC. Looking up the rest from reference TRBV5-4 and TRBJ2-5 gives the full variable domain: ETGVTQSPTHLIKTRGQQVTLRCSSQSGHNTVSWYQQALGQGPQFIFQYYREEENGRGNFPPRFSGLQFPNYSSELNVNALELDDSALYLCASSSVFAGGETQYFGPGTRLLVL.

V is TRBV5-8 and J is TRBJ2-7, with D possibly matching TRBD1 (6 bases). CDR3 length equals 14 residues. The V gene's germline CDR1 is SGHTS and CDR2 YDEGEE. Trimming took 2 bases from V and 4 from J, leaving 13 bases between them. The CDR3 DNA sequence: TGTGCCAGCAGCTTACAGGGAAAGTCTTACGAGCAGTACTTC. Its translation: CASSLQGKSYEQYF.

The J gene is TRBJ1-1, the V gene TRBV7-6, with TRBD1 matching over 10 bases. The germline CDR1 and CDR2 sequences are SGHVS and FNYEAQ. J lost 5 bases, V lost 3 bases, and 6 bases had no gene match. The CDR3 is 15 amino acids. CDR3 DNA: TGTGCCAGCAGCTTCCGACAGGGGGCTGGGACTGAAGCTTTCTTT. As protein: CASSFRQGAGTEAFF.

This sequence joins TRBV7-2 and TRBJ1-3; the match to TRBD1 covers 7 bases. Germline V lookup: CDR1 SGHTA, CDR2 FQGNSA. This CDR3 comprises 15 residues. Germline trimming cut 5 bases from V and 1 base from J; bases unmatched to any gene: 5. For the CDR3, the DNA is TGTGCCAGCAGCAGAGACAGGGTATCTGGAAACACCATATATTTT. Translation gives CASSRDRVSGNTIYF.

This clone occurred once. V is TRBV11-3 and J is TRBJ2-1, with D perhaps matching TRBD2 (6 bases). The V gene's germline CDR1 is SGHNT and CDR2 YENEEA. With 5 bases removed from V and 3 bases from J, the gap between germline ends came to 11 bases. There are 14 residues in the CDR3. The CDR3 spells CASSRWRDYNEQFF. The CDR3 coding sequence is TGTGCCAGCAGCCGCTGGCGGGACTACAATGAGCAGTTCTTC.

This clone is a singleton in its sample. CDR3 sequence: CASSELTGYTEAFF. The CDR3, as DNA: TGTGCCAGCAGTGAACTTACCGGGTACACTGAAGCTTTCTTT. V usage is TRBV6-1 and J usage is TRBJ1-1; D is unresolved. Germline V gene lookup returns CDR1 MNHNS and CDR2 SASEGT. The CDR3 is 14 amino acids. The V and J ends lost 2 bases and 3 bases respectively, with 10 bases between them.

The chain recombines TRBV10-3 with TRBJ2-3; D remains unclear. Germline V gene data show CDR1 as ENHRY and CDR2 as SYGVKD. The CDR3 is 17 residues long. The V gene lost 6 bases and the J gene lost 0 bases, with 19 bases spanning the gap. The CDR3 region has the DNA TGTGCCATCAGCGGATTAACAGCCTTCTCTAGCACAGATACGCAGTATTTT. Residues: CAISGLTAFSSTDTQYF.